The 27 T cell receptor beta chains given below trace back to one sample, sequenced in a study of CD8+CD57+ T cells in acquired aplastic anemia. TCR beta VDJ and CDR3 were profiled, and genomic DNA was the template. Each CDR3 protein gets one entry after TCRdb re-called the reads with MiXCR. The sample consists of roughly 20,000 distinct CDR3 sequences, roughly 40% of them appearing once. Study findings and constraints: Patients had CD8+CD57+ cells showing lower diversity than total CD4+ and CD8+ pools.

All patients picked for sequencing had shown, by flow cytometry, an expansion of CD8+CD57+ cells. These TCRs' antigens remain unknown. Sequenced material: CD8+CD57+ T cells sorted from PBMCs. Subset in this sample: bead-enriched CD8+CD57+ effector memory T cells from SAA patients. Source of these receptors: a human donor with aplastic anemia.

A word on this clonotype: One junction end does not reproduce the germline sequence, and a read error may be involved. The CDR3, as DNA: TGTGCCAGCAGGTTAACGTCCGGGGGCACAGATACGCAGTATTTT. This gives the protein CASRLTSGGTDTQYF. The V and J genes are TRBV7-3 and TRBJ2-3; possibly TRBD2 for D (5 bases). The CDR3 is 15 amino acids. The germline gives CDR1 SGHTA, CDR2 FQGTGA.

This sequence joins TRBV24-1 and TRBJ2-7; D is ambiguous. V dropped 0 bases and J dropped 6 bases, with 17 bases sitting between them. The CDR3 is made up of 16 amino acids. From germline, CDR1 is KGHDR and CDR2 SFDVKD. In DNA, the CDR3 is TGTGCCACCAGTGATTTGCCGCTTGGGATCCTCTCCGAGCAGTACTTC. The encoded protein is CATSDLPLGILSEQYF.

This clonotype was counted between two and nine times. V and J are TRBV7-9 and TRBJ2-7; the D gene is possibly TRBD1 (5 bases). Germline V lookup: CDR1 SEHNR, CDR2 FQNEAQ (reference sequence). Deletions cut 4 bases from V and 2 bases from J, with 9 bases between. The CDR3 loop spans 13 amino acids. DNA of the CDR3: TGTGCCAGCAGCTCGAGGACAACCTACGAGCAGTACTTC. Amino acids: CASSSRTTYEQYF. Based on the CDR3 plus reference TRBV7-9 and TRBJ2-7, the full variable domain is DTGVSQNPRHKITKRGQNVTFRCDPISEHNRLYWYRQTLGQGPEFLTYFQNEAQLEKSRLLSDRFSAERPKGSFSTLEIQRTEQGDSAMYLCASSSRTTYEQYFGPGTRLTVT.

In this sample, this clonotype turned up many times. The chain combines TRBV2 with TRBJ2-7; 8 bases are a match to TRBD1. J lost 3 bases, V lost 5 bases, and 6 bases had no gene match. The CDR3 loop spans 14 amino acids. The germline gives CDR1 SNHLY, CDR2 FYNNEI. Here the CDR3 DNA reads TGTGCCAGCAGTATAGGACAGGGCCTCTACGAGCAGTACTTC. Residues: CASSIGQGLYEQYF.

This sequence joins TRBV12-3 or TRBV12-4 and TRBJ1-3; 7 bases agree with TRBD1. The V segment lost 3 bases and the J segment 0 bases; nucleotides outside the gene matches: 20. The CDR3 loop spans 21 amino acids. For the CDR3, the DNA is TGTGCCAGCAGTTTCCATCCCAGCTACAGGGGTTCCCACTCCTCTGGAAACACCATATATTTT. Encoded protein: CASSFHPSYRGSHSSGNTIYF.

This rearrangement joins TRBV7-9 to TRBJ2-1; D may be TRBD2 (6 bases). This CDR3 is 13 amino acids long. Between the trimmed V and J ends, which lost 2 bases and 10 bases, there was a span of 12 bases. Germline assignment: CDR1 SEHNR and CDR2 FQNEAQ (reference sequence). As DNA, the CDR3 is TGTGCCAGCAGCTTATCCCTCGGAGGGGAGCAGTTCTTC. Protein product: CASSLSLGGEQFF. Looking up the rest from reference TRBV7-9 and TRBJ2-1 gives the full variable domain: DTGVSQNPRHKITKRGQNVTFRCDPISEHNRLYWYRQTLGQGPEFLTYFQNEAQLEKSRLLSDRFSAERPKGSFSTLEIQRTEQGDSAMYLCASSLSLGGEQFFGPGTRLTVL.

This clonotype was picked up a small number of times. The V and J genes are TRBV6-4 and TRBJ2-1, with TRBD1 identical over 9 bases. Trimming removed 6 bases from V and 4 bases from J; junction bases left unmatched: 4. Germline V CDR1 and CDR2: MRHNA, SNTAGT. This CDR3 is 14 amino acids long. DNA of the CDR3: TGTGCCAGCAGAGACAGGGGGAGATACAATGAGCAGTTCTTC. Protein: CASRDRGRYNEQFF.

This clonotype was picked up many times. The chain recombines TRBV5-1 with TRBJ2-3; 14 bases are a match to TRBD2. Germline V lookup: CDR1 SGHRS, CDR2 YFSETQ. This CDR3 has 17 residues. V lost 3 bases and J lost 7; bases outside the gene matches: 10. The CDR3 DNA sequence: TGCGCCAGCAGCTCGGGACTAGCGGGAGCCTTTTGGAATACGCAGTATTTT. Translated, it gives CASSSGLAGAFWNTQYF. The entire variable domain, with the rest obtained from reference TRBV5-1 and TRBJ2-3, is as follows: KAGVTQTPRYLIKTRGQQVTLSCSPISGHRSVSWYQQTPGQGLQFLFEYFSETQRNKGNFPGRFSGRQFSNSRSEMNVSTLELGDSALYLCASSSGLAGAFWNTQYFGPGTRLTVL.

This clonotype was seen only a few times. The genes are TRBV20-1 and TRBJ2-1; 8 bases align to TRBD2. Trimming took 0 bases from V and 8 from J; bases not matched to a gene: 12. CDR1 and CDR2 (germline): DFQATT, SNEGSKA (reference sequence). The CDR3 covers 16 residues. The CDR3 is CSARDPGGLTLHEQFF. CDR3 nucleotide sequence: TGCAGTGCTAGAGACCCGGGAGGGCTTACCCTGCATGAGCAGTTCTTC.

This chain connects TRBV2 to TRBJ1-6, with D possibly being TRBD1 (6 bases). Trimming took off 5 bases at V and 16 bases at J, with 24 bases between the two ends. CDR1 and CDR2 (germline): SNHLY, FYNNEI. The CDR3 loop spans 15 amino acids. As DNA, the CDR3 is TGTGCCAGCAGTTGGGGGCAAGAAAGGGATTGGCCGCTCCACTTT. Protein product: CASSWGQERDWPLHF.

The chain links TRBV11-3 to TRBJ2-3; D perhaps matches TRBD1 (6 bases). Germline V gives CDR1 SGHNT, CDR2 YENEEA. The CDR3 sequence is 13 residues long. V was shortened by 6 bases and J by 2 bases, with 9 bases between the two germline ends. CDR3 in amino acids: CASRDSFTDTQYF. The CDR3 DNA is TGTGCCAGCAGGGACAGCTTCACAGATACGCAGTATTTT.

This clonotype showed up many times. The chain carries TRBV6-1 and TRBJ2-3; 9 bases align to TRBD2. Germline-derived CDR1 and CDR2 are MNHNS and SASEGT. The CDR3 length is 14 residues. After removal of 4 bases from V and 3 bases from J, the junction contained 2 bases not matched to a gene. CDR3 amino acids: CASSVLAGTDTQYF. As DNA, the CDR3 is TGTGCCAGCAGTGTGCTAGCGGGGACAGATACGCAGTATTTT.

This clonotype was seen more than once but under ten times. The V call is TRBV6-5, the J call TRBJ2-7; 7 bases map to TRBD1. This CDR3 spans 13 amino acids. V lost 6 bases, J lost 3 bases, and 5 bases stayed unmatched. Per germline, CDR1 MNHEY and CDR2 SVGAGI. The CDR3 protein is CASRRDRYYEQYV. The CDR3 coding sequence is TGTGCCAGCAGACGGGACAGATACTACGAGCAGTACGTC.

The rearrangement links TRBV7-3 to TRBJ2-5; 14 positions agree with TRBD2. The CDR3 sequence is 15 residues long. The germline V gene has CDR1 SGHTA and CDR2 FQGTGA. After removal of 4 bases from V and 5 bases from J, the junction contained 3 bases not matched to a gene. The CDR3 here is CASSSGLAGGETQYF. The CDR3 bases are TGTGCCAGCAGCTCAGGACTAGCGGGAGGCGAGACCCAGTACTTC.

This clonotype was seen a few times. This sequence joins TRBV4-1 and TRBJ2-3, with D possibly matching TRBD1 (6 bases). Germline CDR1 is MGHRA and CDR2 is YSYEKL. Trimming left V 4 bases short and J 10 bases short, with 24 bases between. The CDR3 has 16 residues. This CDR3 reads CASSRPQAQGMLAQYF. The CDR3 DNA follows: TGCGCCAGCAGCCGACCTCAGGCGCAGGGGATGTTGGCGCAGTATTTT.

Worth noting for this clonotype: The junction shows a germline mismatch at one end, possibly a read error. This sequence joins TRBV7-8 and TRBJ2-2, with D perhaps TRBD2 (6 bases). This CDR3 contains 15 residues. Germline V gene sequence: CDR1 SGHVS, CDR2 FQNEAQ. This CDR3 reads CASSSPLELAGGLFF. The CDR3 DNA reads as TGTGCCAGCAGCTCACCCCTCGAATTAGCCGGGGGGCTGTTTTTT.

This clonotype has just a few counts. The chain couples TRBV6-1 to TRBJ2-7; 11 bases are shared with TRBD1. With 0 bases clipped from V and 3 bases from J, the junction kept 4 bases outside the gene matches. The length of the CDR3 is 16 residues. CDR1 is MNHNS, CDR2 SASEGT, per germline. The CDR3 region is CASSEAPGTGGYEQYV. In DNA form, the CDR3 reads TGTGCCAGCAGTGAAGCGCCCGGGACAGGGGGCTACGAGCAGTACGTC.

There are a few counts of this clonotype. This chain uses TRBV6-5 with TRBJ1-1; D gene uncertain. The CDR3 is made up of 15 amino acids. Trimming pared 4 bases from V and 1 base from J, leaving 13 bases between. Germline values: CDR1 MNHEY, CDR2 SVGAGI. The CDR3 nucleotides are TGTGCCAGCAGTTTATACCCCTCAACGAACACTGAAGCTTTCTTT. Translated, it gives CASSLYPSTNTEAFF.

In its sample, this clonotype was seen a few times. The rearrangement uses TRBV5-6 and TRBJ2-7, with D maybe TRBD1 (6 bases). The germline gives CDR1 SGHDT, CDR2 YYEEEE. Trimming removed 1 base at V and 4 bases at J, with 12 bases between. This CDR3 region has 14 residues. The CDR3 region has the DNA TGTGCCAGCAGCTTGTACAGGGAGAGATACGAGCAGTACTTC. This sequence encodes CASSLYRERYEQYF.

This clonotype turned up a few times. The chain employs TRBV20-1 and TRBJ2-1; 8 bases are a match to TRBD2. With 2 bases clipped from V and 2 bases from J, the junction kept 5 bases outside the gene matches. Germline-derived CDR1 and CDR2 are DFQATT and SNEGSKA (reference sequence). The CDR3 is made up of 15 amino acids. CDR3 coding DNA: TGCAGTGCTAGAAGTACTAGCGGAGCCTACAATGAGCAGTTCTTC. This gives the protein CSARSTSGAYNEQFF.

This clonotype was recorded a few times. V and J are TRBV7-8 and TRBJ1-1; no definite D call. Trimming left V 2 bases short and J 3 bases short, with 13 bases between. The CDR3 sequence is 15 residues long. Per germline, CDR1 SGHVS and CDR2 FQNEAQ. In DNA form, the CDR3 reads TGTGCCAGCAGCTTATCAACCTTCGAGTACACTGAAGCTTTCTTT. This sequence encodes CASSLSTFEYTEAFF. The full variable domain, rest sourced from reference TRBV7-8 and TRBJ1-1, is GAGVSQSPRYKVAKRGQDVALRCDPISGHVSLFWYQQALGQGPEFLTYFQNEAQLDKSGLPSDRFFAERPEGSVSTLKIQRTQQEDSAVYLCASSLSTFEYTEAFFGQGTRLTVV.

The V call is TRBV2, the J call TRBJ2-1; TRBD2 matches at 9 bases. The junction had 6 bases not matched to a gene; V was cut back by 4 bases and J by 2 bases. Germline V CDR1 and CDR2: SNHLY, FYNNEI. The CDR3 has 16 residues. CDR3 residues: CASSVPGTSPYNEQFF. Written as DNA, the CDR3 is TGTGCCAGCAGTGTGCCCGGGACTAGCCCCTACAATGAGCAGTTCTTC.

The chain carries TRBV15 and TRBJ2-5, with D possibly being TRBD1 (6 bases). Germline V gene data show CDR1 as LNHNV and CDR2 as YYDKDF (reference sequence). V lost 5 bases and J lost 7, with 14 bases in between. CDR3 length equals 13 residues. The CDR3 protein is CATSRGQTGTQYF. The CDR3 DNA sequence: TGTGCCACCAGCCGCGGACAGACGGGGACCCAGTACTTC. Drawing the rest from reference TRBV15 and TRBJ2-5, the complete variable domain is DAMVIQNPRYQVTQFGKPVTLSCSQTLNHNVMYWYQQKSSQAPKLLFHYYDKDFNNEADTPDNFQSRRPNTSFCFLDIRSPGLGDTAMYLCATSRGQTGTQYFGPGTRLLVL.

As to this clonotype: A junction boundary mismatches the germline segment, possibly from a read error. The V gene is TRBV7-7, the J gene TRBJ2-1; tentative D call: TRBD2 (5 bases). The CDR3 is 14 amino acids. Looked up from germline, CDR1 is SSHAT and CDR2 is FNYEAQ (reference sequence). This chain's CDR3 is CASSLADYSNEQFF. In DNA form, the CDR3 reads TGTGCTAGCAGCTTAGCAGACTACTCCAATGAGCAGTTCTTC.

The chain couples TRBV5-6 to TRBJ1-6, with 9 bases lining up with TRBD1. The V gene's germline CDR1 is SGHDT and CDR2 YYEEEE. Germline trimming cut 4 bases from V and 0 bases from J; bases unmatched to any gene: 8. The CDR3 contains 18 residues. This chain's CDR3 is CASSLGQGASSYNSPLHF. In nucleotides, the CDR3 is TGTGCCAGCAGCCTGGGACAGGGAGCTAGCTCCTATAATTCACCCCTCCACTTT.

Details on this clonotype: At one end the junction does not follow the germline gene, possibly because of a read error. The chain couples TRBV10-1 to TRBJ1-1, with TRBD1 matching over 8 bases. Germline V gene lookup returns CDR1 WNHNN and CDR2 SYGVQD (reference sequence). This CDR3 contains 13 residues. The CDR3 nucleotides read TGCGCCAGCAGTGATTCAGGGGGCACTGAAGTTTTCTTT. It codes for CASSDSGGTEVFF.

This clonotype was found a few times. This chain joins TRBV20-1 and TRBJ2-7; 8 bases map to TRBD2. This CDR3 contains 15 residues. The trim removed 0 bases at V and 3 bases at J, leaving 7 bases unmatched. Germline values: CDR1 DFQATT, CDR2 SNEGSKA (reference sequence). The CDR3 here is CSARDLTSDFYEQYF. The CDR3 DNA reads as TGCAGTGCTAGAGATCTGACTAGCGATTTCTACGAGCAGTACTTC.